This T cell receptor (beta chain) appears in the sequencing data of a study of T cell repertoires in cytomegalovirus infection. TCRdb recomputed calls from the reads with MiXCR, one row per CDR3 protein. Altogether roughly 140,000 distinct CDR3 sequences are present, 23% being singletons, with the ten largest covering approximately 11%. The CDR3 runs 15 residues. Germline assignment: CDR1 SNHLY and CDR2 FYNNEI. Trimming removed 4 bases from V and 4 bases from J, with 13 bases in between. The source material was PBMCs. This clonotype originated in a human donor in good health (CMV status not recorded). Some clones in this sample may be carry-over from other donors' samples. The rearrangement uses TRBV2 and TRBJ2-2; the D is unclear. CDR3 region: CASSGSYRPTGELFF. The CDR3 DNA is TGTGCCAGCAGTGGGTCCTACAGACCCACCGGGGAGCTGTTTTTT.